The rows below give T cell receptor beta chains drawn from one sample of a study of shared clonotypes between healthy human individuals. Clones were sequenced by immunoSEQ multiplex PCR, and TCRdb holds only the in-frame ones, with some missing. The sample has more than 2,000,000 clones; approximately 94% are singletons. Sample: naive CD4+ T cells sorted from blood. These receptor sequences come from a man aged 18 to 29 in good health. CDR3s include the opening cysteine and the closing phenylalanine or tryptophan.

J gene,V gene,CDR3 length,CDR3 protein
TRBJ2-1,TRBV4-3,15,CASSQSAGARDEQFF
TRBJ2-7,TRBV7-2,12,CASSLTTLEQYF
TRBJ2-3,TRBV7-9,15,CASSWAEISTDTQYF
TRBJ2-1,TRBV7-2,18,CASSSPGLAAGTYNEQFF
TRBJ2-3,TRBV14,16,CASSLDQMSSTDTQYF
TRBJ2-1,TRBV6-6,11,CASSYSDEQFF
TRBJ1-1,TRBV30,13,CAWDRGLNTEAFF
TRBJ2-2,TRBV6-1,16,CASSDLGLAGTGELFF
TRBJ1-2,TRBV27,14,CASRNQGYNYGYTF
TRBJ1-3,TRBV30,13,CAWIGRSGNTIYF
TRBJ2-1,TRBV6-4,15,CASSLNGGGNYEQFF
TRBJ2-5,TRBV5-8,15,CASSYAAGRLETQYF
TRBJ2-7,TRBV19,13,CASSRRDRGEQYF
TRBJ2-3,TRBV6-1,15,CASSEEGGRADTQYF
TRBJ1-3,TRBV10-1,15,CASSDPGAAGNTIYF
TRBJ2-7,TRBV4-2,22,CASSQGGRQTGENNRRTYEQYF
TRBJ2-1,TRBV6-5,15,CASSRSGRAGNEQFF
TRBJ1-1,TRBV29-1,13,CSVYRGRNTEAFF
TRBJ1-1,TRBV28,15,CASTPGALMNTEAFF
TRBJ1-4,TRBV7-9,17,CASSLGTVLGTNEKLFF
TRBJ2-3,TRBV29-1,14,CSVRAGAPPDTQYF
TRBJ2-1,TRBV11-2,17,CASSSRGLAGGLDEQFF
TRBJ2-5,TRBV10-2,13,CASSGQVAETQYF
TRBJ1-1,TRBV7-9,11,CASSLRAEAFF
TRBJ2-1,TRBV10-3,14,CAIRGESSGSKQFF
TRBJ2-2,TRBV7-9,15,CASIPRGRNTGELFF
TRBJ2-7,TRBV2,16,CASNPTRGQGSYEQYF
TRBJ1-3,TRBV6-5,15,CASRVQGSSGNTIYF
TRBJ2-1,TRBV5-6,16,CASSTDSSRSYNEQFF
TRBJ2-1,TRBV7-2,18,CASSLGGLAGGLGNEQFF
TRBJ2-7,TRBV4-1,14,CASSQQGVPHEQYF
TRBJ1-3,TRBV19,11,CASSGGNTIYF
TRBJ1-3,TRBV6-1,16,CASSESTANNGNTIYF
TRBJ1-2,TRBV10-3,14,CAINPSGALYGYTF
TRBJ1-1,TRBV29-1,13,CSVEDRRGAEAFF
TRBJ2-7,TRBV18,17,CASSPPGTGYGAYEQYF
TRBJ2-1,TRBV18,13,CASSPPGYNEQFF
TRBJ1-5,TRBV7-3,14,CASSFLGTDRGRHF
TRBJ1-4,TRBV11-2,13,CASSLGGREKLFF
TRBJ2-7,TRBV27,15,CASSYRDRLSYEQYF